This passage covers 16 T cell receptor beta chains from one sample sequenced in a study of blood T cells in healthy people across ages. Sample-barcoded 5' priming and a J-beta primer mix drove a second PCR of roughly 6 to 12 cycles. TCRdb redid the calling of the 5' RACE reads with MiXCR, one entry per CDR3 protein. The sample yields about 1 million distinct CDR3 sequences, around 45% seen once. Material: blood. The origin of the receptors is a woman aged 55-69 years in good health.

This chain links TRBV6-5 with TRBJ2-7, with D possibly TRBD2 on 6 matching bases. The CDR3 has 16 amino acids. Germline lookup yields CDR1 MNHEY and CDR2 SVGAGI. The V end lost 5 bases, the J end lost 7 bases, and 24 bases lay between the germline ends. The CDR3 spells CASSPLPSGARNEQYF. CDR3 nucleotides: TGTGCCAGCAGTCCCTTACCGTCGGGAGCCCGCAATGAGCAGTACTTC.

The rearrangement uses TRBV28 and TRBJ2-5; D might be TRBD1 (6 bases). This CDR3 region has 16 residues. V was cut by 6 bases and J by 2 bases, with 19 bases left in between. Germline loops: CDR1 MDHEN, CDR2 SYDVKM. The DNA of the CDR3 is TGTGCCAGCAGCGCACCCACTCCGGGACAACAAGAGACCCAGTACTTC. Protein sequence: CASSAPTPGQQETQYF.

The DNA of the CDR3 is TGTGCCAGCAGCTTAGATCGGGGAATGGACACCATATATTTT. It yields the protein CASSLDRGMDTIYF. V usage is TRBV7-9 and J usage is TRBJ1-3; D call uncertain. Germline values: CDR1 SEHNR, CDR2 FQNEAQ (reference sequence). CDR3 length: 14 residues. V gave up 1 base and J gave up 8 bases, with 12 bases separating them.

This clonotype came up a few times. The chain employs TRBV18 and TRBJ2-1; 8 positions agree with TRBD1. Germline V CDR1 and CDR2: KGHSH, LQKENI. Trimming removed 8 bases from V and 6 bases from J; junction bases left unmatched: 9. The CDR3 has 14 amino acids. CDR3 protein: CASQQGVEVNEQFF. Here the CDR3 DNA reads TGTGCCAGCCAACAGGGGGTGGAGGTCAATGAGCAGTTCTTC.

The V gene is TRBV15, the J gene TRBJ2-3, with D maybe TRBD1 (5 bases). Trimming pared 0 bases from V and 4 bases from J, leaving 14 bases between. Per the germline V gene, CDR1 is LNHNV and CDR2 is YYDKDF (reference sequence). The CDR3 is 16 amino acids. The CDR3 region is CATSRDPPRVADTQYF. CDR3 DNA: TGTGCCACCAGCAGAGATCCCCCCAGGGTAGCAGATACGCAGTATTTT.

The chain is built from TRBV6-2 or TRBV6-3 and TRBJ1-1; D is undetermined. Trimming shortened V by 5 bases and J by 11 bases, and 21 bases separated the two germline ends. This CDR3 spans 14 amino acids. Germline lookup yields CDR1 MNHEY and CDR2 SVGEGT. The CDR3 spells CASSPPSIREAAFF. CDR3 nucleotide sequence: TGTGCCAGCAGTCCCCCCTCCATCCGAGAGGCGGCTTTCTTT.

The V and J genes are TRBV20-1 and TRBJ2-7, with 7 bases identical to TRBD1. Germline CDR1 and CDR2: DFQATT and SNEGSKA (reference sequence). V lost 4 bases to trimming and J lost 6 bases; unmatched junction nucleotides: 15. This CDR3 has 15 amino acids. Here the CDR3 reads CSAKKDRAGRGEQYF. CDR3 nucleotide sequence: TGCAGTGCTAAGAAAGACAGGGCTGGACGGGGCGAGCAGTACTTC.

The chain carries TRBV12-3 or TRBV12-4 and TRBJ2-3; TRBD2 agrees at 12 bases. This CDR3 spans 18 amino acids. Trimming removed 6 bases from V and 0 bases from J; junction bases left unmatched: 10. The CDR3 bases are TGTGCCAGCAGACCCGGACTAGCGGGGAAAACTAGCACAGATACGCAGTATTTT. This encodes CASRPGLAGKTSTDTQYF.

This sequence joins TRBV29-1 and TRBJ2-2; D ambiguous. The V and J ends lost 4 bases and 0 bases respectively, with 3 bases between them. Germline values: CDR1 SQVTM, CDR2 ANQGSEA. The CDR3 contains 12 residues. The CDR3 coding sequence is TGCAGCGTTGTAACGAACACCGGGGAGCTGTTTTTT. This sequence encodes CSVVTNTGELFF.

This clonotype was seen many times. The chain joins TRBV29-1 to TRBJ2-3, with D possibly being TRBD1 (5 bases). The CDR3 spans 14 residues. Germline CDR1 SQVTM, CDR2 ANQGSEA. V was clipped by 7 bases and J by 6 bases, with 20 bases between them. CDR3 nucleotide sequence: TGCAGCGCATGGAACAGGTTAGCACGGGATACGCAGTATTTT. It codes for CSAWNRLARDTQYF.

This chain joins TRBV12-3 or TRBV12-4 and TRBJ1-2; D may be TRBD1 (5 bases). V was pared by 6 bases and J by 1 base, with 21 bases between. The CDR3 is made up of 17 amino acids. The DNA of the CDR3 is TGTGCCAGCAGCCCAGGGCTAGGGGCCCTAGATAACTATGGCTACACCTTC. Residues: CASSPGLGALDNYGYTF.

The chain is built from TRBV20-1 and TRBJ2-4; D ambiguous. CDR1 is DFQATT, CDR2 SNEGSKA, per germline (reference sequence). The CDR3 has 16 residues. Trimming shortened V by 4 bases and J by 0 bases, and 16 bases separated the two germline ends. Written as DNA, the CDR3 is TGCAGTGCTACCAGCTGGACGGTGCTAGCCAAAAACATTCAGTACTTC. Translated: CSATSWTVLAKNIQYF.

This chain links TRBV11-2 with TRBJ2-7; 7 bases fit TRBD1. Trimming at V came to 1 base and at J to 0 bases, leaving 6 bases not matched to a gene. The CDR3 consists of 16 residues. CDR1 and CDR2 (germline): SGHAT, FQNNGV. The CDR3 loop is CASSLVWTGTSYEQYF. In DNA form, the CDR3 reads TGTGCCAGCAGCTTAGTTTGGACAGGAACCTCCTACGAGCAGTACTTC.

This chain joins TRBV4-1 and TRBJ2-5; 7 nucleotides line up with TRBD1. This CDR3 region has 16 residues. CDR1 and CDR2 (germline): MGHRA, YSYEKL. Unmatched junction bases numbered 20, after V lost 5 bases and J lost 11 bases. The CDR3 sequence is CASSNREDRPYNEQYF. CDR3 coding DNA: TGCGCCAGCAGCAACCGCGAGGACAGGCCCTACAATGAGCAGTACTTC.

Details on this clonotype: The junction departs from germline at one end; a sequencing error may be responsible. The chain couples TRBV28 to TRBJ2-6, with a weak D call TRBD2 (6 bases). Per the germline V gene, CDR1 is MDHEN and CDR2 is SYDVKM. This CDR3 has 18 amino acids. CDR3 sequence (DNA): TGTGCCAGCAGTTTAGGAGGGTTTGAATTTTCTGGGGCCAACGTCCCGACTTTC. This translates into CASSLGGFEFSGANVPTF.

This clonotype was observed a handful of times. V and J are TRBV20-1 and TRBJ2-1; unclear D gene. The ends were cut back, 8 bases at V and 2 bases at J, with 16 bases in the middle. The CDR3 extends over 14 amino acids. The V gene's germline CDR1 is DFQATT and CDR2 SNEGSKA (reference sequence). In DNA form, the CDR3 reads TGCAGTTCGATGGACGCAAGGACCTACAATGAGCAGTTCTTC. Protein sequence: CSSMDARTYNEQFF.